The 28 T cell receptor beta chains in this list originate from one sample, sequenced in a study of cytomegalovirus exposure and HLA in healthy donors (dated by TCRdb to 2016 to 2017). The library was built by means of the immunoSEQ multiplex PCR assay. For the multiplex PCR, a mixture combining 60 forward primers for TCR Vbeta segments and 13 reverse primers for TCR Jbeta segments was used. TCRdb limited this immuneACCESS table to in-frame rearrangements with V and J called. A share of clones is missing; checked studies link under half to unresolved V genes, and the rest is unexplained. This sample is represented by around 99,000 clones; roughly 69% of them were singletons. The ten largest clones take up under 8% of the sample. What was sequenced was PBMCs. Receptors originate from a woman in her thirties in good health and CMV-seronegative.

The chain links TRBV11-2 to TRBJ2-7; D is perhaps TRBD2 (6 bases). The CDR3 is 15 residues long. CDR1 is SGHAT, CDR2 FQNNGV, per germline. Trimming removed 3 bases from V and 1 base from J, with 13 bases in between. The DNA for the CDR3 is TGTGCCAGCAGCTTTGGAGGGGATTCGTCCTACGAGCAGTACTTC. Encoded protein: CASSFGGDSSYEQYF.

V gene TRBV5-1 combines with J gene TRBJ2-3; D is possibly TRBD2 (6 bases). The V and J ends lost 0 bases and 2 bases respectively, with 10 bases between them. The germline CDR1 and CDR2 sequences are SGHRS and YFSETQ. This CDR3 is built from 15 residues. As DNA, the CDR3 is TGCGCCAGCAGCTTGGGGCTAGCGACCACAGATACGCAGTATTTT. Amino acids: CASSLGLATTDTQYF.

This chain uses TRBV27 with TRBJ2-7, with 14 bases that match TRBD2. This CDR3 has 15 residues. V was pared by 6 bases and J by 3 bases, with 4 bases of the junction left unmatched. Germline V gene data show CDR1 as MNHEY and CDR2 as SMNVEV (reference sequence). CDR3 DNA sequence: TGTGCCAGCAGGAAGGGACTAGCGGGAGACTACGAGCAGTACTTC. This gives the protein CASRKGLAGDYEQYF.

CDR3: CASSPIKASGRNEQYF. DNA of the CDR3: TGTGCCAGCAGCCCCATCAAGGCTAGCGGGAGGAACGAGCAGTACTTC. The rearrangement links TRBV11-2 to TRBJ2-7; 11 positions agree with TRBD2. Germline lookup yields CDR1 SGHAT and CDR2 FQNNGV. The CDR3 is 16 residues long. V lost 5 bases to trimming and J lost 5 bases; unmatched junction nucleotides: 11.

The chain couples TRBV11-1 to TRBJ1-2; D remains ambiguous. Germline V gene sequence: CDR1 SGHAT, CDR2 FQDESV (reference sequence). This CDR3 region has 12 residues. The V end lost 5 bases, the J end lost 6 bases, and 10 bases lay between the germline ends. DNA for the CDR3: TGTGCCAGCAGCAGAAGGGAGGATGGCTACACCTTC. As protein: CASSRREDGYTF.

This rearrangement joins TRBV19 to TRBJ1-5, with D hard to call. Germline CDR1 LNHDA, CDR2 SQIVND (reference sequence). The V end lost 3 bases, the J end lost 0 bases, and 6 bases lay between the germline ends. The CDR3 spans 14 residues. CDR3 sequence (DNA): TGTGCCAGTAGTATCCGGGATAGCAATCAGCCCCAGCATTTT. Amino acids: CASSIRDSNQPQHF. The whole variable domain, filled in from reference TRBV19 and TRBJ1-5, reads DGGITQSPKYLFRKEGQNVTLSCEQNLNHDAMYWYRQDPGQGLRLIYYSQIVNDFQKGDIAEGYSVSREKKESFPLTVTSAQKNPTAFYLCASSIRDSNQPQHFGDGTRLSIL.

This sequence joins TRBV28 and TRBJ2-3; D remains ambiguous. This CDR3 has 14 amino acids. Per the germline V gene, CDR1 is MDHEN and CDR2 is SYDVKM. Trimming stripped 3 bases from V and 1 base from J, with 8 bases between. In DNA form, the CDR3 reads TGTGCCAGCAGTTTGTCCGGAGGCACAGATACGCAGTATTTT. It yields the protein CASSLSGGTDTQYF.

This clone is a singleton in its sample. The chain joins TRBV4-2 to TRBJ2-7, with 8 bases that match TRBD2. With V trimmed by 9 bases and J by 3 bases, 10 bases remained unmatched. CDR1 is LGHNA, CDR2 YNFKEQ, per germline. The CDR3 runs to 14 residues. The CDR3, as DNA: TGTGCCAGATTCGTCGACGGGGGGGTCTACGAGCAGTACTTC. Translated, it gives CARFVDGGVYEQYF.

This clone was picked up a small number of times. The rearrangement links TRBV6-5 to TRBJ2-1, with TRBD1 identical over 7 bases. Germline CDR1 is MNHEY and CDR2 is SVGAGI. The CDR3 is made up of 15 amino acids. V trimming: 5 bases; J trimming: 0 bases; junction bases outside the gene matches: 4. The CDR3 DNA sequence: TGTGCCAGCAGTGGGACAGCGAGCTCCTACAATGAGCAGTTCTTC. It translates to CASSGTASSYNEQFF.

The chain has TRBV13 and TRBJ2-1, with TRBD2 identical over 8 bases. Per germline, CDR1 PRHDT and CDR2 FYEKMQ (reference sequence). There are 15 residues in the CDR3. Germline trimming cut 3 bases from V and 7 bases from J; bases unmatched to any gene: 8. CDR3 protein: CASSLRGLESNEQFF. The CDR3 DNA reads as TGTGCCAGCAGCTTGCGGGGACTAGAATCAAATGAGCAGTTCTTC.

This chain joins TRBV11-2 and TRBJ2-7; 12 bases match TRBD2. Germline V gene lookup returns CDR1 SGHAT and CDR2 FQNNGV. V was pared by 5 bases and J by 3 bases, with 5 bases of the junction left unmatched. The CDR3 loop spans 15 amino acids. The CDR3 coding sequence is TGTGCCAGCAGCCCGCTAGCGGGAGGGGACTACGAGCAGTACTTC. This translates into CASSPLAGGDYEQYF.

The chain carries TRBV28 and TRBJ1-2; a possible D gene is TRBD1 (6 bases). The CDR3 is 16 residues long. The V end lost 6 bases, the J end lost 6 bases, and 23 bases lay between the germline ends. The germline CDR1 and CDR2 sequences are MDHEN and SYDVKM. The CDR3 region is CASSVSWPGEMDGYTF. In DNA form, the CDR3 reads TGTGCCAGCAGCGTATCCTGGCCAGGGGAAATGGATGGCTACACCTTC.

This clone was observed a handful of times. J is TRBJ2-2 and V is TRBV7-6, with TRBD2 matching over 12 bases. This CDR3 spans 16 amino acids. Germline V lookup: CDR1 SGHVS, CDR2 FNYEAQ. V lost 1 base, J lost 5 bases, and 2 bases stayed unmatched. This CDR3 is CASSLGTSGTTGELFF. CDR3 nucleotide sequence: TGTGCCAGCAGCTTAGGGACTAGCGGGACTACCGGGGAGCTGTTTTTT. The full variable domain, completed using reference TRBV7-6 and TRBJ2-2, is GAGVSQSPRYKVTKRGQDVALRCDPISGHVSLYWYRQALGQGPEFLTYFNYEAQQDKSGLPNDRFSAERPEGSISTLTIQRTEQRDSAMYRCASSLGTSGTTGELFFGEGSRLTVL.

The chain combines TRBV10-3 with TRBJ1-1; 11 nucleotides align to TRBD1. CDR1 is ENHRY, CDR2 SYGVKD, per germline. This CDR3 has 16 amino acids. Trimming cost V 10 bases and J 0 bases; bases outside gene matches: 10. CDR3 DNA sequence: TGTGCCACCCTCCCCGGGACAGGGGGTATGAACACTGAAGCTTTCTTT. This encodes CATLPGTGGMNTEAFF.

The chain recombines TRBV7-9 with TRBJ2-1; 10 bases match TRBD2. CDR1 and CDR2 from the germline V gene are SEHNR and FQNEAQ (reference sequence). Germline trimming cut 0 bases from V and 3 bases from J; bases unmatched to any gene: 8. The CDR3 runs 18 residues. CDR3 amino acids: CASSLASSGGPRYNEQFF. The CDR3 DNA is TGTGCCAGCAGCTTAGCGAGTAGCGGGGGGCCCCGCTACAATGAGCAGTTCTTC.

This chain links TRBV10-3 with TRBJ2-5; TRBD2 aligns across 8 bases. Germline lookup yields CDR1 ENHRY and CDR2 SYGVKD. Losses at the gene ends were 4 bases for V and 5 bases for J; bases not matched to a gene: 9. This CDR3 region has 15 residues. The CDR3, as DNA: TGTGCCATCAGTGCTGGGACTAGTGGTAGGGAGACCCAGTACTTC. As protein: CAISAGTSGRETQYF.

The rearrangement joins TRBV6-6 to TRBJ2-1; D is possibly TRBD2 (6 bases). The CDR3 length is 14 residues. V lost 7 bases, J lost 6 bases, and 16 bases lay in between. Germline values: CDR1 MNHNY, CDR2 SVGAGI (reference sequence). The CDR3 sequence: CASTFGGPLNEQFF. In DNA form, the CDR3 reads TGTGCCAGCACCTTCGGGGGACCTCTCAATGAGCAGTTCTTC.

This clone has just a few counts. This chain joins TRBV18 and TRBJ2-3, with 8 nucleotides matching TRBD1. Germline V gene lookup returns CDR1 KGHSH and CDR2 LQKENI. CDR3 length: 16 amino acids. J lost 2 bases, V lost 0 bases, and 4 bases had no gene match. In DNA, the CDR3 is TGTGCCAGCTCACCACCGAGGCAGGGGGCCACAGATACGCAGTATTTT. Translating it yields CASSPPRQGATDTQYF.

There are a few counts of this clone. The chain uses TRBV7-9 and TRBJ2-7; D not resolved. V was clipped by 5 bases and J by 2 bases, with 7 bases between them. This CDR3 has 12 amino acids. Germline assignment: CDR1 SEHNR and CDR2 FQNEAQ (reference sequence). DNA for the CDR3: TGTGCCAGCAGCCCACAGACCTACGAGCAGTACTTC. Its translation: CASSPQTYEQYF.

The chain uses TRBV19 and TRBJ1-1, with TRBD1 matching over 10 bases. The CDR3 is 14 residues long. V gave up 9 bases and J gave up 4 bases; unmatched junction bases: 8. Germline lookup yields CDR1 LNHDA and CDR2 SQIVND (reference sequence). The CDR3 coding sequence is TGTGCCAGCATCGACAGGGGGCACGCCACTGAAGCTTTCTTT. It encodes CASIDRGHATEAFF.

This clone came up a few times. The chain employs TRBV19 and TRBJ1-1, with D hard to call. Trimming removed 6 bases at V and 1 base at J, with 12 bases between. The germline V gene has CDR1 LNHDA and CDR2 SQIVND (reference sequence). This CDR3 is 14 amino acids long. The DNA for the CDR3 is TGTGCCAGTAGCCTACTCGGAGGGAACACTGAAGCTTTCTTT. Translation: CASSLLGGNTEAFF. The whole variable domain, filled in from reference TRBV19 and TRBJ1-1, reads DGGITQSPKYLFRKEGQNVTLSCEQNLNHDAMYWYRQDPGQGLRLIYYSQIVNDFQKGDIAEGYSVSREKKESFPLTVTSAQKNPTAFYLCASSLLGGNTEAFFGQGTRLTVV.

This sequence joins TRBV7-2 and TRBJ2-1, with D perhaps TRBD2 (6 bases). Germline loops: CDR1 SGHTA, CDR2 FQGNSA. V was shortened by 2 bases and J by 9 bases, with 14 bases between the two germline ends. The CDR3 contains 14 residues. This chain's CDR3 is CASSLTAGLGEQFF. The DNA of the CDR3 is TGTGCCAGCAGCTTAACAGCGGGTCTGGGTGAGCAGTTCTTC. Together with reference TRBV7-2 and TRBJ2-1, the CDR3 gives the full variable domain: GAGVSQSPSNKVTEKGKDVELRCDPISGHTALYWYRQSLGQGLEFLIYFQGNSAPDKSGLPSDRFSAERTGGSVSTLTIQRTQQEDSAVYLCASSLTAGLGEQFFGPGTRLTVL.

The chain couples TRBV6-1 to TRBJ2-7; D perhaps matches TRBD2 (6 bases). The CDR3 spans 15 residues. Deletions cut 2 bases from V and 4 bases from J, with 15 bases between. The V gene's germline CDR1 is MNHNS and CDR2 SASEGT. CDR3 sequence reads: CASSEILGGRYEQYF. The CDR3, as DNA: TGTGCCAGCAGTGAAATTCTCGGGGGACGGTACGAGCAGTACTTC.

V gene TRBV5-1 combines with J gene TRBJ1-1, with 8 nucleotides matching TRBD1. Trimming removed 0 bases from V and 6 bases from J; junction bases left unmatched: 4. This CDR3 is 14 amino acids long. CDR1 SGHRS and CDR2 YFSETQ come from the germline V gene. The CDR3 here is CASSLGDRGAEAFF. DNA of the CDR3: TGCGCCAGCAGCTTGGGAGACAGGGGAGCTGAAGCTTTCTTT.

The chain links TRBV29-1 to TRBJ2-5, with D perhaps matching TRBD1 (7 bases). The J call may be in error: the DNA end matches TRBJ2-7 better. The CDR3 loop spans 13 amino acids. Germline CDR1 SQVTM, CDR2 ANQGSEA. CDR3 region: CSVEDHQGGEQYF. The DNA for the CDR3 is TGCAGCGTTGAAGATCACCAGGGGGGCGAGCAGTACTTC.

The V and J genes are TRBV5-6 and TRBJ2-3; D unresolved. The CDR3 totals 15 residues. V was clipped by 4 bases and J by 0 bases, with 12 bases between them. The germline V gene encodes CDR1 SGHDT and CDR2 YYEEEE. The CDR3 DNA is TGTGCCAGCAGCCCAACCAAGCTAAGCACAGATACGCAGTATTTT. Its protein is CASSPTKLSTDTQYF.

V gene TRBV7-2 combines with J gene TRBJ1-1, with D possibly TRBD1 on 5 matching bases. Trimming stripped 2 bases from V and 1 base from J, with 14 bases between. The CDR3 runs to 16 residues. Germline loops: CDR1 SGHTA, CDR2 FQGNSA. For the CDR3, the DNA is TGTGCCAGCAGCTTATGGGGTAGGGGCGGGAACACTGAAGCTTTCTTT. It specifies CASSLWGRGGNTEAFF.

The rearrangement joins TRBV4-3 to TRBJ1-4; maybe TRBD1 (5 bases). V dropped 4 bases and J dropped 5 bases, with 14 bases sitting between them. Germline values: CDR1 LGHNA, CDR2 YSLEER. The CDR3 spans 15 residues. CDR3 bases: TGCGCCAGCAGCCCCCAGACAGTGATGAATGAAAAACTGTTTTTT. Translating gives CASSPQTVMNEKLFF.